This T cell receptor beta chain appears in the sequencing data of a study of shared clonotypes between healthy human individuals. Study at large: A few men and two women, aged 18 to 49, were donors.

Of note for this clone: Its antigen is unidentified.

Sequencing was performed with immunoSEQ multiplex PCR; in TCRdb, only in-frame clones are kept and a portion is missing. The data show more than 500,000 clones, approximately 95% seen once. The naive CD8 fraction comprised CD45RO-negative cells positively selected for CCR7 and excluded terminally differentiated effector memory CD45RA+ cells. Participating donors were healthy, HIV-negative adults free of recent acute infections or vaccinations. Findings and limits, study-wide: Owing to a small donor count, the genetic and exposure-history diversity represented was limited. Memory subsets generally showed lower estimated richness than naive subsets.

The CDR3 spans 14 residues. Germline CDR1 is SGHTA and CDR2 is FQGNSA. The trim removed 5 bases at V and 2 bases at J, leaving 3 bases unmatched. Input material: naive CD8+ T cells sorted from blood. This sequence joins TRBV7-2 and TRBJ2-7; TRBD1 agrees at 10 bases. The receptor was derived from a woman between 25 and 40 years old in good health. CDR3 coding DNA: TGTGCCAGCAGCCCGGACAGGGGGACCTACGAGCAGTACTTC. It codes for CASSPDRGTYEQYF.